The entry below gives a single T cell receptor (beta chain) sequence along with its context. The antigen is undetermined. This sample is part of a study of CXCR3-negative and CXCR3-positive naive CD8 T cells. Whole-study findings and limits: CXCR3-positive naive cells had TRB CDR3s that were more hydrophobic than CXCR3-negative naive cells had.

Carrying UMI labels, the TRB cDNA libraries were prepared through 5' RACE. TCRdb reprocessed the 5' RACE reads; each CDR3 protein has one entry and no DNA is given. This listing includes under 90,000 distinct CDR3 sequences. There are 14 residues in the CDR3. Germline CDR1 MGHDK, CDR2 SYGVNS. Sequencing input: naive CXCR3+ CD8+ T cells from blood. Subset here: CD45RO-CCR7+CD27+CD95- naive CD8+ T cells expressing CXCR3 (TNR3+). The sequence derives from a human donor in good health. Some clones in this sample may be carry-over from other donors' samples. This chain joins TRBV25-1 and TRBJ2-1; TCRdb proposes TRBD2, but this gene call is untestable without DNA. CDR3 residues: CASSDLGTSDEQFF.